The 13 T cell receptor beta chains given below trace back to one sample, sequenced in a study of blood T cell repertoires in COVID-19. TCRdb's table, derived via immunoSEQ multiplex PCR, lists solely in-frame clones and lacks some. The data contain approximately 46,000 clones, 73% of them seen just once; the ten biggest clones take up around 59%. Material: peripheral blood. Every receptor here comes from a man older than 75 with acute or convalescent COVID-19.

The chain carries TRBV2 and TRBJ2-2; 14 bases map to TRBD2. Germline-derived CDR1 and CDR2 are SNHLY and FYNNEI. This CDR3 is built from 19 residues. V was pared by 5 bases and J by 2 bases, with 10 bases of the junction left unmatched. CDR3: CASSPPGTSGRGNTGELFF. CDR3 nucleotides: TGTGCCAGCAGTCCTCCCGGGACTAGCGGGAGAGGCAACACCGGGGAGCTGTTTTTT.

The chain has TRBV2 and TRBJ1-6; 10 nucleotides line up with TRBD1. The germline gives CDR1 SNHLY, CDR2 FYNNEI. This CDR3 is built from 14 residues. Germline trimming cut 6 bases from V and 9 bases from J; bases unmatched to any gene: 5. CDR3 nucleotides: TGTGCCAGCAGGGCCGGGACAGGGGCTTCACCCCTCCACTTT. Amino acid sequence: CASRAGTGASPLHF.

This rearrangement joins TRBV18 to TRBJ1-2, with 8 bases matching TRBD1. V lost 1 base to trimming and J lost 6 bases; unmatched junction nucleotides: 10. The CDR3 is 16 residues long. Germline loops: CDR1 KGHSH, CDR2 LQKENI. The DNA of the CDR3 is TGTGCCAGCTCACCACAAAAGGGCAGGGGGCAGGATGGCTACACCTTC. Its translation is CASSPQKGRGQDGYTF.

This clone was counted between two and nine times. The chain combines TRBV7-8 with TRBJ2-2; D not certain. V was shortened by 5 bases and J by 3 bases, with 13 bases between the two germline ends. Germline V gene data show CDR1 as SGHVS and CDR2 as FQNEAQ. The CDR3 contains 15 residues. CDR3 nucleotide sequence: TGTGCCAGCAGCCCGCGGAGTCGGGACACCGGGGAGCTGTTTTTT. Encoded protein: CASSPRSRDTGELFF.

The chain combines TRBV6-2 or TRBV6-3 with TRBJ2-5, with D perhaps matching TRBD1 (6 bases). The V end was cut by 4 bases, the J end by 1 base, with 13 bases between. The CDR3 covers 15 residues. The germline gives CDR1 MNHEY, CDR2 SVGEGT. The CDR3 loop reads CASSFAGTRQETQYF. The CDR3, as DNA: TGTGCCAGCAGTTTCGCAGGGACACGCCAAGAGACCCAGTACTTC.

The rearrangement links TRBV2 to TRBJ2-3; a weak D match, TRBD2 (6 bases). This CDR3 is built from 15 residues. Per germline, CDR1 SNHLY and CDR2 FYNNEI. Trimming pared 3 bases from V and 6 bases from J, leaving 16 bases between. The CDR3 loop is CASSEGGVTWDTQYF. The DNA for the CDR3 is TGTGCCAGCAGTGAGGGCGGGGTTACTTGGGATACGCAGTATTTT.

The chain combines TRBV5-1 with TRBJ2-7, with 7 bases aligning to TRBD1. CDR1 and CDR2 from the germline V gene are SGHRS and YFSETQ. V shed 5 bases, J shed 2 bases, and the junction held 10 bases outside the gene matches. The CDR3 has 15 residues. The CDR3 loop is CASRFVTGETYEQYF. The CDR3 coding sequence is TGCGCCAGCAGGTTTGTAACAGGGGAGACCTACGAGCAGTACTTC.

The gene calls are TRBV19 and TRBJ2-1; 14 bases agree with TRBD2. From germline, CDR1 is LNHDA and CDR2 SQIVND (reference sequence). The V gene end was trimmed by 5 bases and the J gene end by 4 bases; junction bases not matched to a gene: 7. The CDR3 spans 17 residues. In DNA form, the CDR3 reads TGTGCCAGTAGTTCAGGGACTAGCGGGAGAGGGTACAATGAGCAGTTCTTC. Protein product: CASSSGTSGRGYNEQFF. The full variable domain, completed using reference TRBV19 and TRBJ2-1, is DGGITQSPKYLFRKEGQNVTLSCEQNLNHDAMYWYRQDPGQGLRLIYYSQIVNDFQKGDIAEGYSVSREKKESFPLTVTSAQKNPTAFYLCASSSGTSGRGYNEQFFGPGTRLTVL.

The chain recombines TRBV11-3 with TRBJ2-1; TRBD2 might be the D (5 bases). The length of the CDR3 is 14 residues. V dropped 0 bases and J dropped 5 bases, with 8 bases sitting between them. In germline, CDR1 is SGHNT, CDR2 YENEEA. CDR3 sequence reads: CASSLEAGHNEQFF. Written as DNA, the CDR3 is TGTGCCAGCAGCTTAGAGGCGGGCCACAATGAGCAGTTCTTC.

The chain is built from TRBV19 and TRBJ1-5; 10 nucleotides align to TRBD1. This CDR3 is 15 amino acids long. Trimming at V came to 1 base and at J to 6 bases, leaving 3 bases not matched to a gene. The germline gives CDR1 LNHDA, CDR2 SQIVND (reference sequence). Written as DNA, the CDR3 is TGTGCCAGTAGTATAGGGACAGGGGGATTTCAGCCCCAGCATTTT. Protein sequence: CASSIGTGGFQPQHF.

The CDR3 coding sequence is TGTGCCAGCAGCAGGGAGCTCAGGGGGAACATTCAGTACTTC. Its protein is CASSRELRGNIQYF. The rearrangement links TRBV21-1 to TRBJ2-4; no check of the table's D call, TRBD1, against the DNA was made. TRBV21-1 is flagged as a pseudogene. This CDR3 region has 14 residues.

This sequence joins TRBV4-2 and TRBJ2-3; TRBD1 matches at 10 bases. The CDR3 spans 18 residues. The germline V gene encodes CDR1 LGHNA and CDR2 YNFKEQ. Unmatched junction bases numbered 17, after V lost 5 bases and J lost 6 bases. The CDR3 region is CASSYAPGTGDPRDTQYF. In DNA form, the CDR3 reads TGTGCCAGCAGCTACGCTCCAGGGACAGGGGACCCGCGGGATACGCAGTATTTT.

The CDR3 region is CASSPGTGNTEAFF. In nucleotides, the CDR3 is TGTGCCAGCAGCCCCGGGACAGGGAACACTGAAGCTTTCTTT. The chain combines TRBV6-5 with TRBJ1-1; 8 bases agree with TRBD1. J was trimmed by 1 base and V by 6 bases; bases with no gene match: 4. Germline V gene data show CDR1 as MNHEY and CDR2 as SVGAGI. The CDR3 contains 14 residues.